The present T cell receptor (beta chain) was sequenced within a study of Ad26.COV2.S vaccination and SARS-CoV-2 variants. Study conclusions and caveats: Breadth of non-spike TCRs did not differ between vaccinees and placebo recipients.

The CDR3 has 15 residues. Deletions cut 5 bases from V and 7 bases from J, with 17 bases between. From germline, CDR1 is SEHNR and CDR2 FQNEAQ (reference sequence). A note on this clone: What it recognizes is unknown.

Sequencing used immunoSEQ multiplex PCR; TCRdb keeps in-frame clones, though not all of them. The top ten clones hold 4% to 6% of a sample with approximately 140,000 clones, roughly 88% of them seen once. This specimen consisted of peripheral blood, obtained after recovery from COVID-19. V gene TRBV7-9 combines with J gene TRBJ1-4, with D hard to call. The clonotype originates from a human donor who had recovered from COVID-19. The CDR3 protein is CASSKGGQQIEKLFF. CDR3 DNA: TGTGCCAGCAGCAAGGGCGGGCAGCAGATTGAAAAACTGTTTTTT.